The 13 T cell receptor beta chains below were found in one sample sequenced in a study of CD8 T cells in ankylosing spondylitis. General observations from the study: What appeared characteristic of ankylosing spondylitis blood was a TCR beta motif of 7 or 8 highly homologous variants.

From the 5' RACE reads, TCRdb called clonotypes with MiXCR, one entry per CDR3 protein. The sample has 350,000 to 450,000 distinct CDR3 sequences, 25% to 30% seen once; the top ten hold about 0.89%. Their antigen targets remain unknown. Sequenced sample: blood, either unsorted or a sorted T cell fraction (not recorded which). These receptors all come from a male donor with ankylosing spondylitis.

The chain combines TRBV6-4 with TRBJ2-1; 7 bases fit TRBD2. Germline V lookup: CDR1 MRHNA, CDR2 SNTAGT. J lost 8 bases, V lost 10 bases, and 14 bases had no gene match. The CDR3 contains 14 residues. The CDR3 sequence: CAIPQSGVFDEQFF. For the CDR3, the DNA is TGTGCCATCCCGCAGAGCGGGGTTTTTGATGAGCAGTTCTTC.

This clonotype was observed a few times. The CDR3 sequence: CASSLERAGGPGNEQFF. DNA for the CDR3: TGCGCCAGCAGCTTGGAGCGAGCGGGAGGGCCTGGAAATGAGCAGTTCTTC. The genes are TRBV5-1 and TRBJ2-1, with TRBD2 matching over 10 bases. The CDR3 is 17 amino acids. V lost 0 bases to trimming and J lost 7 bases; unmatched junction nucleotides: 10. CDR1 is SGHRS, CDR2 YFSETQ, per germline.

The chain is built from TRBV14 and TRBJ2-1, with D possibly matching TRBD1 (5 bases). Trimming pared 0 bases from V and 8 bases from J, leaving 8 bases between. The length of the CDR3 is 13 residues. Looked up from germline, CDR1 is SGHDN and CDR2 is FVKESK. CDR3 residues: CASSQDRGHEQFF. As DNA, the CDR3 is TGTGCCAGCAGCCAAGATAGGGGCCATGAGCAGTTCTTC. The full variable domain, in which reference TRBV14 and TRBJ2-1 provide the parts outside the CDR3, is EAGVTQFPSHSVIEKGQTVTLRCDPISGHDNLYWYRRVMGKEIKFLLHFVKESKQDESGMPNNRFLAERTGGTYSTLKVQPAELEDSGVYFCASSQDRGHEQFFGPGTRLTVL.

J is TRBJ2-2 and V is TRBV6-1, with D perhaps matching TRBD2 (5 bases). This CDR3 has 15 residues. Germline CDR1 reads MNHNS; CDR2 reads SASEGT. Trimming removed 7 bases from V and 4 bases from J, with 16 bases in between. The CDR3 nucleotides are TGTGCCAGCAAAAACGGAGGTAGTAGCACCGGGGAGCTGTTTTTT. Translating it yields CASKNGGSSTGELFF.

The rearrangement uses TRBV20-1 and TRBJ1-2; D possibly corresponds to TRBD1 (5 bases). V was trimmed by 5 bases and J by 1 base, leaving 17 bases between them. Per the germline V gene, CDR1 is DFQATT and CDR2 is SNEGSKA (reference sequence). This CDR3 has 15 amino acids. CDR3 coding DNA: TGCAGTGCTCCGTGGGACGGCGGGCTTAACTATGGCTACACCTTC. Translation gives CSAPWDGGLNYGYTF.

As DNA, the CDR3 is TGTGCCAGCAGCCAGGAGGGACAGGGACCTTACTTAGGGGAGCTGTTTTTT. Encoded protein: CASSQEGQGPYLGELFF. This sequence joins TRBV4-2 and TRBJ2-2, with 9 nucleotides matching TRBD1. Germline CDR1 reads LGHNA; CDR2 reads YNFKEQ. This CDR3 has 17 residues. Trimming at V came to 3 bases and at J to 8 bases, leaving 13 bases not matched to a gene.

The chain joins TRBV11-2 to TRBJ2-2; D not resolved. Germline V gene lookup returns CDR1 SGHAT and CDR2 FQNNGV. V lost 1 base, J lost 9 bases, and 6 bases lay in between. The CDR3 sequence is 12 residues long. The CDR3 DNA sequence: TGTGCCAGCAGCTTAGGGGGTCGGGAGCTGTTTTTT. It is translated as CASSLGGRELFF.

This rearrangement joins TRBV27 to TRBJ2-3; possibly TRBD2 for D (6 bases). V lost 3 bases, J lost 0 bases, and 16 bases lay in between. Per the germline V gene, CDR1 is MNHEY and CDR2 is SMNVEV (reference sequence). The CDR3 covers 17 residues. The CDR3 sequence: CASSFLLAGTSTDTQYF. Written as DNA, the CDR3 is TGTGCCAGCAGTTTTCTACTAGCAGGAACTAGCACAGATACGCAGTATTTT.

This clonotype was observed a handful of times. The chain combines TRBV24-1 with TRBJ2-5, with 7 bases that match TRBD2. The CDR3 sequence is 14 residues long. V was pared by 4 bases and J by 9 bases, with 10 bases of the junction left unmatched. Germline V CDR1 and CDR2: KGHDR, SFDVKD. The CDR3 coding sequence is TGTGCCACCAGTGACCGGTCTAGCGGTACAGCCCAGTACTTC. Translation: CATSDRSSGTAQYF.

This clonotype was seen a handful of times. The rearrangement uses TRBV10-2 and TRBJ1-1; 9 bases map to TRBD1. V shed 3 bases, J shed 11 bases, and the junction held 4 bases outside the gene matches. Germline loops: CDR1 WSHSY, CDR2 SAAADI. The CDR3 contains 12 residues. The CDR3 DNA is TGCGCCAGCAGTGAAAGGACAGGGGCGGCTTTCTTT. Translated: CASSERTGAAFF.

This chain connects TRBV20-1 to TRBJ2-1; D gene ambiguous. Trimming stripped 3 bases from V and 5 bases from J, with 8 bases between. The V gene's germline CDR1 is DFQATT and CDR2 SNEGSKA (reference sequence). The length of the CDR3 is 12 residues. The CDR3 DNA follows: TGCAGTGCTAGTAGAAGGGACAATGAGCAGTTCTTC. Protein sequence: CSASRRDNEQFF.

In its sample, this clonotype was seen many times. V is TRBV24-1 and J is TRBJ2-2, with 11 bases that match TRBD1. The CDR3 has 16 residues. The germline V gene encodes CDR1 KGHDR and CDR2 SFDVKD. V lost 3 bases, J lost 6 bases, and 5 bases stayed unmatched. Here the CDR3 reads CATSDQGQGAAGELFF. The CDR3 DNA is TGTGCCACCAGTGATCAAGGACAGGGGGCAGCCGGGGAGCTGTTTTTT.

V gene TRBV12-3 or TRBV12-4 combines with J gene TRBJ1-6; possibly TRBD1 for D (5 bases). The CDR3 is made up of 16 amino acids. The V end was cut by 3 bases, the J end by 0 bases, with 9 bases between. The DNA of the CDR3 is TGTGCCAGCAGTTTTGGGGGGAGCTCCTATAATTCACCCCTCCACTTT. Its protein product is CASSFGGSSYNSPLHF.